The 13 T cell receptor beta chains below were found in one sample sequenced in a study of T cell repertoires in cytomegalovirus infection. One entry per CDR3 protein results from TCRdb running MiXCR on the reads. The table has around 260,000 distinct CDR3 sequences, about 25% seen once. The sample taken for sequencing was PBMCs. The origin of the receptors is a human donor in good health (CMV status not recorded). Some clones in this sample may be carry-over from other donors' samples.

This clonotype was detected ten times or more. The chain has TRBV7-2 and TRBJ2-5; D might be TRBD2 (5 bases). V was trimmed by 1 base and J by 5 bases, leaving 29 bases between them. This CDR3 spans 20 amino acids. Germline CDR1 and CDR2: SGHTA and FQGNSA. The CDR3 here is CASSLGPPGVGALGGETQYF. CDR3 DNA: TGTGCCAGCAGCTTAGGCCCTCCCGGGGTGGGAGCCCTGGGTGGTGAGACCCAGTACTTC. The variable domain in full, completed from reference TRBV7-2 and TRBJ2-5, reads GAGVSQSPSNKVTEKGKDVELRCDPISGHTALYWYRQSLGQGLEFLIYFQGNSAPDKSGLPSDRFSAERTGGSVSTLTIQRTQQEDSAVYLCASSLGPPGVGALGGETQYFGPGTRLLVL.

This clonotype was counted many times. The CDR3 loop reads CASSPTRSLRSGNTIYF. The CDR3 region has the DNA TGTGCCAGCAGTCCCACCCGGAGTTTACGCTCTGGAAACACCATATATTTT. The chain combines TRBV12-3 or TRBV12-4 with TRBJ1-3; D ambiguous. V gave up 5 bases and J gave up 0 bases, with 17 bases separating them. CDR3 length: 17 amino acids.

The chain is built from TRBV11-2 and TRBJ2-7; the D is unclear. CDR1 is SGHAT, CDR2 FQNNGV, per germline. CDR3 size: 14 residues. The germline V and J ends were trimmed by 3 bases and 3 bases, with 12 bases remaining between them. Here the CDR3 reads CASSFRVSYYEQYF. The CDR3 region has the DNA TGTGCCAGCAGCTTCCGGGTTTCGTACTACGAGCAGTACTTC.

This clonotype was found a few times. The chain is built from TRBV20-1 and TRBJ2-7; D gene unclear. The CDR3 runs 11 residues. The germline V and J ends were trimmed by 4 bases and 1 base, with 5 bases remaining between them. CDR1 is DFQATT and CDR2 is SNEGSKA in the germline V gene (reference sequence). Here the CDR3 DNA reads TGCAGTGCTAAATCTTCCTACGAGCAGTACTTC. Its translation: CSAKSSYEQYF.

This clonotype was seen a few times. The CDR3 DNA sequence: TGTGCCAGCAGTTTGGGACGGAGAGATCAGCCCCAGCATTTT. Translated, it gives CASSLGRRDQPQHF. The chain uses TRBV28 and TRBJ1-5; tentatively, D is TRBD1 (5 bases). Germline-derived CDR1 and CDR2 are MDHEN and SYDVKM. The CDR3 spans 14 residues. The V end was cut by 3 bases, the J end by 5 bases, with 11 bases between.

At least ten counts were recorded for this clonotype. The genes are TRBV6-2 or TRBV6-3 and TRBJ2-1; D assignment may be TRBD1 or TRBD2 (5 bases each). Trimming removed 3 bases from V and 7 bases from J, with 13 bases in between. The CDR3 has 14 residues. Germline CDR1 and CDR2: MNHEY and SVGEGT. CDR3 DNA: TGTGCCAGCAGTTATGGGGGAGCTGGAAATGAGCAGTTCTTC. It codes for CASSYGGAGNEQFF.

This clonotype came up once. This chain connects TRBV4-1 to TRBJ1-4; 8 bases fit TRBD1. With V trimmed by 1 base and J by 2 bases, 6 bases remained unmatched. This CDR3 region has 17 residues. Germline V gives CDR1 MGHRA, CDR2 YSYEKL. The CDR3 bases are TGCGCCAGCAGCCAAGGCCAGGGGGCCTTGACTAATGAAAAACTGTTTTTT. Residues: CASSQGQGALTNEKLFF.

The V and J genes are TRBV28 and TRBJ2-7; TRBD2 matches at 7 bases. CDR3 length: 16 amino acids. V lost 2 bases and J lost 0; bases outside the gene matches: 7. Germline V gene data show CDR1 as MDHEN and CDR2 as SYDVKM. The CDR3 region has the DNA TGTGCCAGCAGTTTAGGGTCCGGGAGGCTCTCCTACGAGCAGTACTTC. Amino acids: CASSLGSGRLSYEQYF.

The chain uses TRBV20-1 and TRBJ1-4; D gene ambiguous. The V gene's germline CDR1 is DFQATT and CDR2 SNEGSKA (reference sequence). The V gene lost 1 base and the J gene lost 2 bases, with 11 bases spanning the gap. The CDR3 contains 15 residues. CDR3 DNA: TGCAGTGCTAGAGCAGATTTAACGACTAATGAAAAACTGTTTTTT. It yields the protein CSARADLTTNEKLFF.

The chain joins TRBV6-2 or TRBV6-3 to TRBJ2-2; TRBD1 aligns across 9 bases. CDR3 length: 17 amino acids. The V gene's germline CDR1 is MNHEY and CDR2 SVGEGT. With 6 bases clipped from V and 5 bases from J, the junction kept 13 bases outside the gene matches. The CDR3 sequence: CASRLNRDRVDTGELFF. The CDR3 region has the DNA TGTGCCAGCAGACTAAACCGGGACAGGGTAGATACCGGGGAGCTGTTTTTT.

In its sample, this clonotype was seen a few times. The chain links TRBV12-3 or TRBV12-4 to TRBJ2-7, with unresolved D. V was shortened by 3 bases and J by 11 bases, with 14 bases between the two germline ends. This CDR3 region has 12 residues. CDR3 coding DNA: TGTGCCAGCAGTTTTGGGCAGGCCGACGAGTACTTC. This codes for CASSFGQADEYF.

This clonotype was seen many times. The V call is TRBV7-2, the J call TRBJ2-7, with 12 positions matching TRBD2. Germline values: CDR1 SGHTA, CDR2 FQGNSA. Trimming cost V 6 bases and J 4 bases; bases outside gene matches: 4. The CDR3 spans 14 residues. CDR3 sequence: CASSGLAGKYEQYF. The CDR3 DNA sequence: TGTGCCAGCAGTGGACTAGCGGGGAAATACGAGCAGTACTTC.

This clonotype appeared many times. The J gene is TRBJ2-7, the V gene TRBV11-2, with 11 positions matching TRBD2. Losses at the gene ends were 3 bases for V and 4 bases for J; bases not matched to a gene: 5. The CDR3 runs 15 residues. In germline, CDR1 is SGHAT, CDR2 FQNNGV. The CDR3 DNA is TGTGCCAGCAGCTTTACTAGCGGGAGTTTGTACGAGCAGTACTTC. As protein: CASSFTSGSLYEQYF.